Below are 25 T cell receptor beta chains sequenced from a single sample in a study of CD8+ T cells in alopecia areata. Described treatment: oral pan-JAK inhibitor, 5-10 mg twice daily. Investigators isolated RNA and reverse transcribed it into cDNA to act as the sequencing template. The method was immunoSEQ multiplex PCR; TCRdb's version includes in-frame clones alone and lacks a portion of them. The sample records roughly 110,000 clones, about 60% being singletons. The starting material was CD8+ T cells sorted from blood, obtained at week 24, from a patient treated with tofacitinib. The receptors stem from a human donor with alopecia areata.

The CDR3 loop reads CASSFGTSQNTGELFF. The CDR3 nucleotides are TGCGCCAGCAGCTTTGGGACTAGCCAGAACACCGGGGAGCTGTTTTTT. The chain employs TRBV5-1 and TRBJ2-2; 9 nucleotides agree with TRBD2. V was pared by 2 bases and J by 1 base, with 3 bases of the junction left unmatched. CDR1 is SGHRS and CDR2 is YFSETQ in the germline V gene. This CDR3 comprises 16 residues.

DNA of the CDR3: TGTGCCAGTAGTATTGTCCCCGGGAGCAATCAGCCCCAGCATTTT. This codes for CASSIVPGSNQPQHF. The J gene is TRBJ1-5, the V gene TRBV19; no reliable D call. V lost 3 bases to trimming and J lost 1 base, with 10 bases between them. Per the germline V gene, CDR1 is LNHDA and CDR2 is SQIVND (reference sequence). The CDR3 loop spans 15 amino acids.

The V gene is TRBV5-1, the J gene TRBJ2-7; TRBD1 aligns across 8 bases. Germline V gene lookup returns CDR1 SGHRS and CDR2 YFSETQ. The CDR3 extends over 14 amino acids. V shed 7 bases, J shed 4 bases, and the junction held 10 bases outside the gene matches. The CDR3 DNA reads TGCGCCAGCGCGTTGGACAGGGAGGTGTACGAGCAGTACTTC. Its translation is CASALDREVYEQYF.

CDR3 DNA sequence: TGTGCCAGCAGCCCACAGGGAACGGGCACAGATACGCAGTATTTT. Translating gives CASSPQGTGTDTQYF. The rearrangement links TRBV2 to TRBJ2-3, with D perhaps TRBD1 (6 bases). V lost 6 bases, J lost 1 base, and 14 bases lay in between. This CDR3 region has 15 residues. Germline CDR1 is SNHLY and CDR2 is FYNNEI.

This clone appeared a single time. The sample contains more than one DNA sequence encoding this CDR3. The V call is TRBV27, the J call TRBJ1-5; D gene uncertain. The CDR3 has 14 amino acids. Germline-derived CDR1 and CDR2 are MNHEY and SMNVEV (reference sequence). The V gene lost 1 base and the J gene lost 0 bases, with 4 bases spanning the gap. This CDR3 is CASSLLGSNQPQHF. CDR3 in DNA: TGTGCCAGCAGTTTATTGGGTAGCAATCAGCCCCAGCATTTT.

The V gene is TRBV7-9, the J gene TRBJ1-1; D not certain. Germline V CDR1 and CDR2: SEHNR, FQNEAQ (reference sequence). This CDR3 has 12 residues. Trimming removed 3 bases at V and 6 bases at J, with 8 bases between. CDR3 in amino acids: CASSFDAPEAFF. As DNA, the CDR3 is TGTGCCAGCAGCTTTGACGCCCCTGAAGCTTTCTTT.

This chain links TRBV27 with TRBJ2-7; 8 positions agree with TRBD1. Trimming removed 4 bases from V and 3 bases from J; junction bases left unmatched: 8. The CDR3 runs 15 residues. CDR1 and CDR2 from the germline V gene are MNHEY and SMNVEV (reference sequence). The CDR3 spells CASSSDRAAVYEQYF. The CDR3 coding sequence is TGTGCCAGCAGTTCGGACAGGGCGGCGGTCTACGAGCAGTACTTC.

This clone was counted only a few times. The V gene is TRBV27, the J gene TRBJ2-7; TRBD1 matches 8 bases. The trim removed 5 bases at V and 1 base at J, leaving 4 bases unmatched. CDR3 length equals 14 residues. The V gene's germline CDR1 is MNHEY and CDR2 SMNVEV (reference sequence). The CDR3 DNA follows: TGTGCCAGCAGTCCCTGGACAGGGTCCTACGAGCAGTACTTC. This codes for CASSPWTGSYEQYF.

The V and J genes are TRBV13 and TRBJ1-5; tentatively, D is TRBD1 (5 bases). Per the germline V gene, CDR1 is PRHDT and CDR2 is FYEKMQ (reference sequence). The CDR3 is 12 residues long. Trimming took off 5 bases at V and 9 bases at J, with 11 bases between the two ends. The CDR3 spells CASSLGGGPQHF. CDR3 coding DNA: TGTGCCAGCAGCCTGGGCGGGGGGCCCCAGCATTTT.

V gene TRBV19 combines with J gene TRBJ2-6; D is perhaps TRBD2 (5 bases). The CDR3 runs 15 residues. V was cut by 7 bases and J by 0 bases, with 10 bases left in between. In germline, CDR1 is LNHDA, CDR2 SQIVND (reference sequence). This chain's CDR3 is CASTPEGSGANVLTF. The CDR3 DNA follows: TGTGCCAGTACCCCCGAGGGCTCTGGGGCCAACGTCCTGACTTTC.

This clone was detected a few times. The gene calls are TRBV27 and TRBJ1-1, with TRBD1 as a possible D gene (5 bases). The germline CDR1 and CDR2 sequences are MNHEY and SMNVEV (reference sequence). V was trimmed by 5 bases and J by 6 bases, leaving 13 bases between them. There are 13 residues in the CDR3. Here the CDR3 reads CASSQTGEAEAFF. CDR3 sequence (DNA): TGTGCCAGCAGTCAGACGGGGGAGGCTGAAGCTTTCTTT.

In its sample, this clone was seen a few times. The rearrangement links TRBV29-1 to TRBJ1-4, with D unresolved. With 5 bases removed from V and 8 bases from J, the gap between germline ends came to 15 bases. Germline CDR1 SQVTM, CDR2 ANQGSEA. The CDR3 runs 13 residues. The CDR3 loop is CSVMKGRGEKLFF. The CDR3 DNA is TGCAGCGTTATGAAGGGTCGGGGAGAAAAACTGTTTTTT.

The table lists this clone with a few counts. This chain uses TRBV30 with TRBJ2-5; no clear D gene. The CDR3 has 10 residues. V was trimmed by 0 bases and J by 7 bases, leaving 3 bases between them. Germline V lookup: CDR1 GTSNPN, CDR2 SVGIG (reference sequence). CDR3: CAWSVGTQYF. CDR3 DNA sequence: TGTGCCTGGAGTGTCGGGACCCAGTACTTC.

This chain uses TRBV6-5 with TRBJ1-1, with D perhaps TRBD1 (6 bases). Trimming cost V 5 bases and J 7 bases, with 17 bases left between them. The V gene's germline CDR1 is MNHEY and CDR2 SVGAGI. The CDR3 is 14 amino acids. The CDR3 sequence: CASSSLMGASEAFF. CDR3 DNA: TGTGCCAGCAGTAGTTTGATGGGGGCAAGTGAAGCTTTCTTT.

V usage is TRBV4-3 and J usage is TRBJ2-1, with TRBD2 matching 9 bases. Trimming removed 3 bases from V and 1 base from J; junction bases left unmatched: 10. There are 18 residues in the CDR3. Germline CDR1 and CDR2: LGHNA and YSLEER. CDR3 nucleotide sequence: TGCGCCAGCAGCCAGTCTCAAACTAGCGGGCGTTCCTACAATGAGCAGTTCTTC. Its protein product is CASSQSQTSGRSYNEQFF.

This clone was seen more than once but under ten times. One end of the junction varies from germline; a read error may be responsible. The chain uses TRBV7-7 and TRBJ2-1; D is possibly TRBD2 (6 bases). The CDR3 runs to 15 residues. The V gene's germline CDR1 is SSHAT and CDR2 FNYEAQ (reference sequence). CDR3 region: CASSLSGVSYNEQFF. The CDR3 DNA reads as TGTGCTAGCAGCTTATCGGGGGTCTCCTACAATGAGCAGTTCTTC.

The chain carries TRBV13 and TRBJ2-5; D possibly matches TRBD1 or TRBD2 (5 bases each). The CDR3 spans 16 residues. V lost 5 bases to trimming and J lost 1 base, with 17 bases between them. CDR1 and CDR2 from the germline V gene are PRHDT and FYEKMQ (reference sequence). CDR3 region: CASSPEGGAVQETQYF. The CDR3 coding sequence is TGTGCCAGCAGCCCAGAGGGTGGGGCAGTCCAAGAGACCCAGTACTTC.

The table lists this clone with a few counts. This chain connects TRBV19 to TRBJ2-5; 9 positions agree with TRBD2. The V and J ends lost 10 bases and 2 bases, in that order; junction bases with no gene match: 8. The CDR3 consists of 14 residues. The germline V gene has CDR1 LNHDA and CDR2 SQIVND (reference sequence). CDR3 region: CATSSGDWQETQYF. The CDR3 nucleotides read TGTGCCACTTCTAGCGGGGATTGGCAAGAGACCCAGTACTTC.

In DNA form, the CDR3 reads TGTGCCAGCAGTCCCCAAGGTACTCGTATCTCCGAGCAGTACTTC. Translated, it gives CASSPQGTRISEQYF. The V call is TRBV7-9, the J call TRBJ2-7; no firm D call. The CDR3 sequence is 15 residues long. CDR1 and CDR2 from the germline V gene are SEHNR and FQNEAQ (reference sequence). V was clipped by 6 bases and J by 6 bases, with 21 bases between them.

In its sample, this clone was seen a few times. The gene calls are TRBV2 and TRBJ2-5; perhaps TRBD2 as D (5 bases). The germline V gene has CDR1 SNHLY and CDR2 FYNNEI. The ends were cut back, 7 bases at V and 5 bases at J, with 14 bases in the middle. The CDR3 consists of 13 residues. Written as DNA, the CDR3 is TGTGCCAGCAAGTCGGAGGCCTGGGAGACCCAGTACTTC. Protein: CASKSEAWETQYF.

This clone came up a few times. The chain joins TRBV29-1 to TRBJ1-2; 9 bases are shared with TRBD1. V was pared by 6 bases and J by 3 bases, with 5 bases of the junction left unmatched. Germline V gives CDR1 SQVTM, CDR2 ANQGSEA. The CDR3 spans 13 residues. In DNA, the CDR3 is TGCAGCGTACAGGGGGCAGTCGACTATGGCTACACCTTC. It encodes CSVQGAVDYGYTF.

The genes are TRBV11-2 and TRBJ2-2; tentatively, D is TRBD2 (6 bases). The CDR3 contains 15 residues. CDR1 is SGHAT, CDR2 FQNNGV, per germline. Trimming removed 3 bases at V and 4 bases at J, with 12 bases between. The CDR3 reads CASSLGLGGTGELFF. Here the CDR3 DNA reads TGTGCCAGCAGCTTGGGGCTGGGAGGCACCGGGGAGCTGTTTTTT.

This clone turned up a few times. The chain has TRBV6-5 and TRBJ2-1; 7 bases are shared with TRBD1. V lost 2 bases, J lost 1 base, and 5 bases stayed unmatched. CDR1 MNHEY and CDR2 SVGAGI come from the germline V gene. This CDR3 is built from 16 residues. The CDR3 bases are TGTGCCAGCAGTTACGAGGGGACAGCGTCCTACAATGAGCAGTTCTTC. It is translated as CASSYEGTASYNEQFF.

V usage is TRBV6-5 and J usage is TRBJ2-5; D ambiguous. Trimming left V 3 bases short and J 5 bases short, with 10 bases between. This CDR3 contains 13 residues. Germline V CDR1 and CDR2: MNHEY, SVGAGI. CDR3 residues: CASSYVPWETQYF. The CDR3 bases are TGTGCCAGCAGTTATGTCCCGTGGGAGACCCAGTACTTC.

The CDR3: CASSSARTVPNEKLFF. As DNA, the CDR3 is TGTGCCAGCAGCTCGGCCCGGACAGTTCCGAATGAAAAACTGTTTTTT. This chain joins TRBV9 and TRBJ1-4; possible D gene TRBD1, 6 bases. Germline-derived CDR1 and CDR2 are SGDLS and YYNGEE. The CDR3 consists of 16 residues. With 4 bases removed from V and 5 bases from J, the gap between germline ends came to 18 bases.